A single sample gave rise to the 8 T cell receptor beta chains below, sequenced in a study of blood T cells in healthy people across ages (dated by TCRdb to about 2015). Library preparation employed 5' RACE. Sequencing took place on an Illumina HiSeq 2500. A second roughly 6 to 11 cycle PCR used a sample-barcoded 5' primer and a J-beta primer mix. Starting from the raw public reads, TCRdb applied fastp trimming at Q25, assembled clones with MiXCR and retained in-frame beta chains. Each entry is one CDR3 protein sequence, shown with its most common DNA and genes. The sample table contains under 850,000 distinct CDR3 sequences; only one count was recorded for about 34% of them. Together, the top ten hold under 15% of the sample. The sequencing sample was made of blood. The source is a man between 18 and 29 years old in good health.

Many counts were recorded for this clonotype. The genes are TRBV7-9 and TRBJ2-1; 8 bases are a match to TRBD2. The ends lost 5 bases at V and 3 bases at J; junction bases unmatched: 12. The length of the CDR3 is 17 residues. Germline CDR1 and CDR2: SEHNR and FQNEAQ (reference sequence). DNA for the CDR3: TGTGCCAGCAGCCCCGGTCCGGGACTAGTCCTCTACAATGAGCAGTTCTTC. Protein sequence: CASSPGPGLVLYNEQFF.

The J gene is TRBJ2-1, the V gene TRBV9, with 7 bases that match TRBD1. The CDR3 is 15 amino acids. V gave up 3 bases and J gave up 0 bases; unmatched junction bases: 3. Germline V CDR1 and CDR2: SGDLS, YYNGEE. The CDR3 sequence: CASSAGQSSYNEQFF. DNA of the CDR3: TGTGCCAGCAGCGCGGGACAGAGCTCCTACAATGAGCAGTTCTTC.

At least ten counts were recorded for this clonotype. This rearrangement joins TRBV3-1 to TRBJ2-1; 7 bases match TRBD2. Germline CDR1 LGHDT, CDR2 YNNKEL (reference sequence). The CDR3 length is 18 residues. The junction had 14 bases not matched to a gene; V was cut back by 1 base and J by 5 bases. CDR3 sequence: CASSQVPLSGTKDNEQFF. CDR3 nucleotides: TGTGCCAGCAGCCAAGTTCCCTTATCCGGGACTAAAGACAATGAGCAGTTCTTC.

In the case of this clonotype: One end of the junction is discordant with germline, which a read error may explain. The J gene is TRBJ2-1, the V gene TRBV2; TRBD1 might be the D (5 bases). Germline assignment: CDR1 SNHLY and CDR2 FYNNEI. The CDR3 loop spans 15 amino acids. CDR3 residues: CAGSEQVGAYNEQFF. The DNA of the CDR3 is TGTGCCGGCAGTGAACAGGTAGGCGCCTACAATGAGCAGTTCTTC.

A note on this clonotype: A junction boundary mismatches the germline segment, possibly from a read error. The rearrangement uses TRBV20-1 and TRBJ2-7; D is perhaps TRBD2 (5 bases). The CDR3 length is 14 residues. CDR1 is DFQATT, CDR2 SNEGSKA, per germline (reference sequence). The CDR3 sequence is CSARGLASPYKQYF. As DNA, the CDR3 is TGCAGTGCTAGAGGTTTAGCTAGCCCCTACAAGCAGTACTTC.

The V gene is TRBV4-1, the J gene TRBJ2-1; D uncertain. Germline-derived CDR1 and CDR2 are MGHRA and YSYEKL. The length of the CDR3 is 14 residues. The V gene lost 0 bases and the J gene lost 8 bases, with 11 bases spanning the gap. The CDR3 spells CASSQEGRFHEQFF. The CDR3 coding sequence is TGCGCCAGCAGCCAAGAAGGACGTTTCCATGAGCAGTTCTTC.

This clonotype was observed many times. This sequence joins TRBV20-1 and TRBJ1-5; TRBD1 is a possible D gene (6 bases). Germline V gene lookup returns CDR1 DFQATT and CDR2 SNEGSKA (reference sequence). V was shortened by 6 bases and J by 1 base, with 13 bases between the two germline ends. CDR3 length: 14 residues. CDR3 protein: CSARRGPSNQPQHF. The CDR3 bases are TGCAGTGCCCGCAGGGGTCCAAGCAATCAGCCCCAGCATTTT.

This sequence joins TRBV28 and TRBJ2-5, with no clear D. Between the trimmed V and J ends, which lost 2 bases and 5 bases, there was a span of 12 bases. Germline V gene sequence: CDR1 MDHEN, CDR2 SYDVKM. This CDR3 has 14 amino acids. The CDR3 DNA reads TGTGCCAGCAGTTTAGACACCCAGGTGGAGACCCAGTACTTC. Its protein product is CASSLDTQVETQYF.